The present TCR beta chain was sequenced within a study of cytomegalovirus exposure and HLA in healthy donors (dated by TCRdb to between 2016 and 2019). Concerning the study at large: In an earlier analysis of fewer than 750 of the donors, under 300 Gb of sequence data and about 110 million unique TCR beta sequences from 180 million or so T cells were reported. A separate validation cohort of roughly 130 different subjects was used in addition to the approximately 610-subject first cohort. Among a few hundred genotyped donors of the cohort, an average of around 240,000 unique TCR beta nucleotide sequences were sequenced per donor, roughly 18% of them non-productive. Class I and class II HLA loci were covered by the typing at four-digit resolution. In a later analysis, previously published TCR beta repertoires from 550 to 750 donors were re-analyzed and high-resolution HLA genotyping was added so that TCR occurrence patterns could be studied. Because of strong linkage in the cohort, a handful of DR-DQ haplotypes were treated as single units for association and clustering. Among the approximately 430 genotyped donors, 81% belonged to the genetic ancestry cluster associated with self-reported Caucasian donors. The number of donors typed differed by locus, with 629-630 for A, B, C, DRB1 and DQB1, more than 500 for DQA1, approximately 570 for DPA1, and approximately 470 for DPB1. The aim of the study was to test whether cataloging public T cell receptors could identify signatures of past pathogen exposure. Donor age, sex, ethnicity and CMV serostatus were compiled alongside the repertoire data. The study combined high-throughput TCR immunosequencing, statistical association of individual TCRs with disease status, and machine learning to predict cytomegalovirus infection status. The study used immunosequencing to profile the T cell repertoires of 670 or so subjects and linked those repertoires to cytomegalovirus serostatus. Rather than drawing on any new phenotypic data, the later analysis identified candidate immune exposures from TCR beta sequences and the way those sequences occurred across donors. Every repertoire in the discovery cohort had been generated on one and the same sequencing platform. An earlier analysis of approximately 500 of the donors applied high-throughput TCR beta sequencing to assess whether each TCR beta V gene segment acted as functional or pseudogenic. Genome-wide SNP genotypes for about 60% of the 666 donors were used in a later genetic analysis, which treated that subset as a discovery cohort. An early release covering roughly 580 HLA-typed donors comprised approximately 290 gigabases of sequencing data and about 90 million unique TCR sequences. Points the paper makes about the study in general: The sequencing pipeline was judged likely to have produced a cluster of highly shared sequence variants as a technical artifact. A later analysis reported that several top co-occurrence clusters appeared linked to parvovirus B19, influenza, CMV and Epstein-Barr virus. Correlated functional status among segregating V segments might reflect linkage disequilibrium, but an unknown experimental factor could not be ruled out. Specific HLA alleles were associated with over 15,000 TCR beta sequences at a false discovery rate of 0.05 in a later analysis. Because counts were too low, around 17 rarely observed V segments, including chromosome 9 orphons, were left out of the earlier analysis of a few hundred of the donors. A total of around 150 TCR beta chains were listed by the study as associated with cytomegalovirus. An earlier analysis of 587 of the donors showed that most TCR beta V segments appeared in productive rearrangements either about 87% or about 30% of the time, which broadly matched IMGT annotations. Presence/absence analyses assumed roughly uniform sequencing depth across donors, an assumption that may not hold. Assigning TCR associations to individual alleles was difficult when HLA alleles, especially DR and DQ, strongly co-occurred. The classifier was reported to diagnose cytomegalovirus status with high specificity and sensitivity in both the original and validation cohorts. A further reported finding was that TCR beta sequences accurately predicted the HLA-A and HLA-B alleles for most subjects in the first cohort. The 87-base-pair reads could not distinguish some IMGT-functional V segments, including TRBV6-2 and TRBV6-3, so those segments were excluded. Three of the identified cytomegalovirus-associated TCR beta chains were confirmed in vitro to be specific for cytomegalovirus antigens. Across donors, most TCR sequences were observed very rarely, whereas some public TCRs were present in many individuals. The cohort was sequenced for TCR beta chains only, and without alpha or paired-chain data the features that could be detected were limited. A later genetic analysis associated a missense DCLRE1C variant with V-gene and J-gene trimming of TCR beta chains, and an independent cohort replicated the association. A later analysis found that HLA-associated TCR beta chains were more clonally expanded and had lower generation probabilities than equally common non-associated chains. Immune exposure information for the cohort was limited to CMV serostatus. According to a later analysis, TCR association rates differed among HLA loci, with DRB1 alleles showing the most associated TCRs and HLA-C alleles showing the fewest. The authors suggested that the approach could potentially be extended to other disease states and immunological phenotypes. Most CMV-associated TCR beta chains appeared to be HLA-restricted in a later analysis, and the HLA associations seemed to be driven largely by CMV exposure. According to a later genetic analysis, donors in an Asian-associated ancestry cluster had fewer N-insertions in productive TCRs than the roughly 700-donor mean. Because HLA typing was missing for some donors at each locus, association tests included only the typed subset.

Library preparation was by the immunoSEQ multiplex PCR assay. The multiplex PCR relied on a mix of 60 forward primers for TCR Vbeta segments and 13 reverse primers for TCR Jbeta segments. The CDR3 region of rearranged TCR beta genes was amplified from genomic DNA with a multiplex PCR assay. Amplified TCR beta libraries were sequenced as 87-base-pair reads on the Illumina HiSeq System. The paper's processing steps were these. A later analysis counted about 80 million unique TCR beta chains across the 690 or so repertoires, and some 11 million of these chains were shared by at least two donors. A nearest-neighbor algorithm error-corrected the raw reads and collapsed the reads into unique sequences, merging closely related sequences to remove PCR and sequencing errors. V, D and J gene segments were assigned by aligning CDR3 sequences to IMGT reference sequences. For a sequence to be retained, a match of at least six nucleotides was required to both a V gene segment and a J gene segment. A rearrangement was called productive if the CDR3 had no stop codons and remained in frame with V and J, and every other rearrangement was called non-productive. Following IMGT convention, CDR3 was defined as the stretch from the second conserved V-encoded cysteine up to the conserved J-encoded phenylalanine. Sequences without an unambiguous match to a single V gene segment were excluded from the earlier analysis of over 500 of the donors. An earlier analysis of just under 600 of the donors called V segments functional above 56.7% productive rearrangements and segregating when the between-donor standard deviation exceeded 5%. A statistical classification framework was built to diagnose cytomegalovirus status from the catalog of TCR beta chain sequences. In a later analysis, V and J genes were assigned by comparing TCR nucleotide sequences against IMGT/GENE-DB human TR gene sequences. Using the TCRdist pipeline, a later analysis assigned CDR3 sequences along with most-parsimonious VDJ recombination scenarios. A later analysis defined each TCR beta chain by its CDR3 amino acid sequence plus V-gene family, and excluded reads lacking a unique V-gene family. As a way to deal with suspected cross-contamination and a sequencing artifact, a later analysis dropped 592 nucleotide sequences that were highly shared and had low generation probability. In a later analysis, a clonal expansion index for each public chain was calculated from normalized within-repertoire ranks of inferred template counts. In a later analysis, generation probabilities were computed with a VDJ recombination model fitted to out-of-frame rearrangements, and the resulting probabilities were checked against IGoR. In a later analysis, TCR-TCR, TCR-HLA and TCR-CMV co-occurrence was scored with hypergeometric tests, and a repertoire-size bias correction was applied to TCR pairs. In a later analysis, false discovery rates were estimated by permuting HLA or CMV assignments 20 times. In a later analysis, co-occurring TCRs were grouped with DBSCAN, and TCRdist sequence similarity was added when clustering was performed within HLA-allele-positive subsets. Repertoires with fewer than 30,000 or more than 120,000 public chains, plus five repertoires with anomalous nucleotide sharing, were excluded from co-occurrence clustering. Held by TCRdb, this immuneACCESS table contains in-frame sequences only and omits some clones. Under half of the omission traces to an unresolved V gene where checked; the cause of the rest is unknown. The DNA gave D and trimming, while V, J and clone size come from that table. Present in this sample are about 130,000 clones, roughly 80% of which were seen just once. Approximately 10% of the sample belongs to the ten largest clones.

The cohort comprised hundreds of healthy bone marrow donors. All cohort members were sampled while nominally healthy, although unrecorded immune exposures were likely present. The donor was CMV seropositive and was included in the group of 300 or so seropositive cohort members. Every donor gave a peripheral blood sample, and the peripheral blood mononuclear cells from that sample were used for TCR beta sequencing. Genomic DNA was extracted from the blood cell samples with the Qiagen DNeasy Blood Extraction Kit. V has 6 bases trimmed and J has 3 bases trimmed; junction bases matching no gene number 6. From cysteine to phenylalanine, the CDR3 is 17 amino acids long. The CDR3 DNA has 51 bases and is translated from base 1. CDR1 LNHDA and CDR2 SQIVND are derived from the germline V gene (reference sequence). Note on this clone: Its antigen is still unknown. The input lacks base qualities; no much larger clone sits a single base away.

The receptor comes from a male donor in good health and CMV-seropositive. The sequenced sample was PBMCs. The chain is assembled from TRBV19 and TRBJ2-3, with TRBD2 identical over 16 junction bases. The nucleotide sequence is TGTGCCAGTAGCGGGACTAGCGGGAGGGCCGGTACAGATACGCAGTATTTT. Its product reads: CASSGTSGRAGTDTQYF.